A single sample gave rise to the 14 T cell receptor beta chains below, sequenced in a study of blood T cell repertoires in COVID-19. Assay used: immunoSEQ multiplex PCR; TCRdb lists only in-frame clones, some missing. The sample shows some 76,000 clones, 80% to 90% of them seen only once. The sample comprised peripheral blood. The receptors come from a man in his fifties or sixties with acute or convalescent COVID-19.

The chain carries TRBV11-2 and TRBJ2-2; the match to TRBD1 covers 7 bases. The V gene's germline CDR1 is SGHAT and CDR2 FQNNGV. The length of the CDR3 is 17 residues. The trim removed 0 bases at V and 4 bases at J, leaving 8 bases unmatched. The CDR3 is CASSLDRGGIGTGELFF. The CDR3 coding sequence is TGTGCCAGCAGCTTAGATCGAGGGGGCATCGGCACCGGGGAGCTGTTTTTT.

This rearrangement joins TRBV2 to TRBJ2-1; maybe TRBD1 (6 bases). Trimming cost V 7 bases and J 5 bases, with 9 bases left between them. Germline CDR1 SNHLY, CDR2 FYNNEI. CDR3 length equals 12 residues. CDR3 sequence reads: CASMGAHNEQFF. The CDR3 DNA sequence: TGTGCCAGCATGGGGGCACACAATGAGCAGTTCTTC.

The CDR3 region is CASSHGGAAMNTEAFF. CDR3 DNA: TGTGCCAGCAGCCACGGAGGGGCAGCGATGAACACTGAAGCTTTCTTT. V gene TRBV5-4 combines with J gene TRBJ1-1; the D gene is possibly TRBD1 (5 bases). V was trimmed by 4 bases and J by 0 bases, leaving 16 bases between them. Germline V gene lookup returns CDR1 SGHNT and CDR2 YYREEE (reference sequence). CDR3 size: 16 residues.

The sample holds one count of this clone. This chain links TRBV15 with TRBJ2-6; D unresolved. Trimming stripped 0 bases from V and 1 base from J, with 7 bases between. The CDR3 is 16 amino acids. Germline CDR1 LNHNV, CDR2 YYDKDF (reference sequence). The CDR3 coding sequence is TGTGCCACCAGCAGAGAAAGGAGATCTGGGGCCAACGTCCTGACTTTC. Translation: CATSRERRSGANVLTF.

The chain carries TRBV19 and TRBJ1-1; 10 bases line up with TRBD1. CDR3 length: 14 residues. With 2 bases clipped from V and 5 bases from J, the junction kept 2 bases outside the gene matches. Germline assignment: CDR1 LNHDA and CDR2 SQIVND (reference sequence). In DNA form, the CDR3 reads TGTGCCAGTAGTATACCGGACAGGGGGACTGAAGCTTTCTTT. It is translated as CASSIPDRGTEAFF.

The V gene is TRBV6-1, the J gene TRBJ2-7, with TRBD2 matching 11 bases. The germline V gene encodes CDR1 MNHNS and CDR2 SASEGT. This CDR3 is 16 amino acids long. V shed 3 bases and J 3 bases; nucleotides not matched to a gene: 7. The CDR3: CASSDQRLAGIYEQYF. The CDR3 DNA reads TGTGCCAGCAGTGATCAAAGACTAGCGGGGATCTACGAGCAGTACTTC.

This sequence joins TRBV18 and TRBJ2-3; TRBD1 matches 9 bases. Germline lookup yields CDR1 KGHSH and CDR2 LQKENI. The CDR3 is made up of 15 amino acids. J was trimmed by 3 bases and V by 2 bases; bases with no gene match: 3. The CDR3 bases are TGTGCCAGCTCACCATCGGGACAGGGAACAGATACGCAGTATTTT. This sequence encodes CASSPSGQGTDTQYF.

The chain has TRBV5-1 and TRBJ1-2; D perhaps matches TRBD1 (6 bases). The germline gives CDR1 SGHRS, CDR2 YFSETQ. The CDR3 runs to 15 residues. V was clipped by 2 bases and J by 0 bases, with 11 bases between them. CDR3 nucleotides: TGCGCCAGCAGCTTATCAGGGGCTTCTAACTATGGCTACACCTTC. Translation gives CASSLSGASNYGYTF.

The chain is built from TRBV5-1 and TRBJ2-3, with TRBD2 matching 10 bases. The length of the CDR3 is 18 residues. Germline V gene sequence: CDR1 SGHRS, CDR2 YFSETQ. The trim removed 0 bases at V and 0 bases at J, leaving 7 bases unmatched. As DNA, the CDR3 is TGCGCCAGCAGCTTGGTCCCCACTAGCGGGGCTAGCACAGATACGCAGTATTTT. Translating gives CASSLVPTSGASTDTQYF.

V is TRBV5-1 and J is TRBJ1-2; TRBD1 agrees at 8 bases. Looked up from germline, CDR1 is SGHRS and CDR2 is YFSETQ. CDR3 length: 15 amino acids. The V and J ends lost 4 bases and 1 base, in that order; junction bases with no gene match: 6. Here the CDR3 reads CASSRGTGLNYGYTF. The CDR3 nucleotides are TGCGCCAGCAGCCGAGGGACAGGCCTTAACTATGGCTACACCTTC.

V is TRBV5-1 and J is TRBJ2-1; TRBD2 agrees at 15 bases. Germline V gene sequence: CDR1 SGHRS, CDR2 YFSETQ. The V segment lost 3 bases and the J segment 6 bases; nucleotides outside the gene matches: 1. The CDR3 is 15 residues long. This CDR3 is CASSWGLAGGNEQFF. CDR3 sequence (DNA): TGCGCCAGCAGCTGGGGACTAGCGGGAGGCAATGAGCAGTTCTTC.

DNA for the CDR3: TGTGCCAGCAGTGAGAGCGTCGAGCAGTACTTC. Amino acids: CASSESVEQYF. The chain uses TRBV6-1 and TRBJ2-7; no definite D call. CDR1 and CDR2 (germline): MNHNS, SASEGT. Trimming removed 3 bases at V and 6 bases at J, with 6 bases between. This CDR3 contains 11 residues.

The chain is built from TRBV6-6 and TRBJ1-3; D is undetermined. Germline CDR1 is MNHNY and CDR2 is SVGAGI (reference sequence). V was cut by 0 bases and J by 0 bases, with 3 bases left in between. There are 14 residues in the CDR3. CDR3 loop: CASSYSSSGNTIYF. The CDR3 DNA reads as TGTGCCAGCAGTTACTCCAGCTCTGGAAACACCATATATTTT.

This rearrangement joins TRBV7-9 to TRBJ2-5; 8 nucleotides agree with TRBD1. CDR1 SEHNR and CDR2 FQNEAQ come from the germline V gene (reference sequence). This CDR3 comprises 14 residues. J gave up 3 bases and V 5 bases, and 5 bases lay outside the gene matches. CDR3 loop: CASSGQGAKETQYF. The CDR3 nucleotides read TGTGCCAGCAGCGGGCAGGGGGCAAAAGAGACCCAGTACTTC. Based on the CDR3 plus reference TRBV7-9 and TRBJ2-5, the full variable domain is DTGVSQNPRHKITKRGQNVTFRCDPISEHNRLYWYRQTLGQGPEFLTYFQNEAQLEKSRLLSDRFSAERPKGSFSTLEIQRTEQGDSAMYLCASSGQGAKETQYFGPGTRLLVL.